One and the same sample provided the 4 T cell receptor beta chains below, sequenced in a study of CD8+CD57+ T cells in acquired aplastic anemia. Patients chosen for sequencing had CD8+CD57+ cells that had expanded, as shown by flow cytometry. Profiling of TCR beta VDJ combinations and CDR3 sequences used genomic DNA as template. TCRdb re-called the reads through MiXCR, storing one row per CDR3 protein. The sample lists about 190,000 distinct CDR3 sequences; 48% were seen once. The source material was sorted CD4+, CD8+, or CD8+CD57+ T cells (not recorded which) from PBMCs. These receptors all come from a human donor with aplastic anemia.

CDR3 nucleotides: TGCAGTGCTATTAGACTGGGACAGGGGGACTATGGCTACACCTTC. Translation: CSAIRLGQGDYGYTF. The V and J genes are TRBV20-1 and TRBJ1-2, with 11 bases that match TRBD1. The junction had 7 bases not matched to a gene; V was cut back by 4 bases and J by 3 bases. This CDR3 region has 15 residues. Germline assignment: CDR1 DFQATT and CDR2 SNEGSKA (reference sequence).

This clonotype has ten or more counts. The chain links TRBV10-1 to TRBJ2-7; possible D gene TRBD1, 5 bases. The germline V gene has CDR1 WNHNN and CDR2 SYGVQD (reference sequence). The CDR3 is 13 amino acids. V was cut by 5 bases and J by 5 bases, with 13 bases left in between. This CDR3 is CASSWTHVHEQYF. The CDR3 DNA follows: TGCGCCAGCAGTTGGACACACGTCCACGAGCAGTACTTC.

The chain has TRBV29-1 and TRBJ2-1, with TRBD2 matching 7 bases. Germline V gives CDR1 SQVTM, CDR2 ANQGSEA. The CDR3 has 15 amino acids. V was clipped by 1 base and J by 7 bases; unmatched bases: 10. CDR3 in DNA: TGCAGCGTTGAAGCCTCCAGCGGGGCGAGAAATGAGCAGTTCTTC. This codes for CSVEASSGARNEQFF.

CDR3 in amino acids: CATSDGASGMKTQYF. CDR3 DNA sequence: TGTGCCACCAGTGATGGGGCTAGCGGGATGAAGACCCAGTACTTC. The chain links TRBV24-1 to TRBJ2-5; 9 bases are a match to TRBD2. V lost 3 bases, J lost 6 bases, and 7 bases stayed unmatched. CDR1 and CDR2 (germline): KGHDR, SFDVKD. This CDR3 is 15 amino acids long.